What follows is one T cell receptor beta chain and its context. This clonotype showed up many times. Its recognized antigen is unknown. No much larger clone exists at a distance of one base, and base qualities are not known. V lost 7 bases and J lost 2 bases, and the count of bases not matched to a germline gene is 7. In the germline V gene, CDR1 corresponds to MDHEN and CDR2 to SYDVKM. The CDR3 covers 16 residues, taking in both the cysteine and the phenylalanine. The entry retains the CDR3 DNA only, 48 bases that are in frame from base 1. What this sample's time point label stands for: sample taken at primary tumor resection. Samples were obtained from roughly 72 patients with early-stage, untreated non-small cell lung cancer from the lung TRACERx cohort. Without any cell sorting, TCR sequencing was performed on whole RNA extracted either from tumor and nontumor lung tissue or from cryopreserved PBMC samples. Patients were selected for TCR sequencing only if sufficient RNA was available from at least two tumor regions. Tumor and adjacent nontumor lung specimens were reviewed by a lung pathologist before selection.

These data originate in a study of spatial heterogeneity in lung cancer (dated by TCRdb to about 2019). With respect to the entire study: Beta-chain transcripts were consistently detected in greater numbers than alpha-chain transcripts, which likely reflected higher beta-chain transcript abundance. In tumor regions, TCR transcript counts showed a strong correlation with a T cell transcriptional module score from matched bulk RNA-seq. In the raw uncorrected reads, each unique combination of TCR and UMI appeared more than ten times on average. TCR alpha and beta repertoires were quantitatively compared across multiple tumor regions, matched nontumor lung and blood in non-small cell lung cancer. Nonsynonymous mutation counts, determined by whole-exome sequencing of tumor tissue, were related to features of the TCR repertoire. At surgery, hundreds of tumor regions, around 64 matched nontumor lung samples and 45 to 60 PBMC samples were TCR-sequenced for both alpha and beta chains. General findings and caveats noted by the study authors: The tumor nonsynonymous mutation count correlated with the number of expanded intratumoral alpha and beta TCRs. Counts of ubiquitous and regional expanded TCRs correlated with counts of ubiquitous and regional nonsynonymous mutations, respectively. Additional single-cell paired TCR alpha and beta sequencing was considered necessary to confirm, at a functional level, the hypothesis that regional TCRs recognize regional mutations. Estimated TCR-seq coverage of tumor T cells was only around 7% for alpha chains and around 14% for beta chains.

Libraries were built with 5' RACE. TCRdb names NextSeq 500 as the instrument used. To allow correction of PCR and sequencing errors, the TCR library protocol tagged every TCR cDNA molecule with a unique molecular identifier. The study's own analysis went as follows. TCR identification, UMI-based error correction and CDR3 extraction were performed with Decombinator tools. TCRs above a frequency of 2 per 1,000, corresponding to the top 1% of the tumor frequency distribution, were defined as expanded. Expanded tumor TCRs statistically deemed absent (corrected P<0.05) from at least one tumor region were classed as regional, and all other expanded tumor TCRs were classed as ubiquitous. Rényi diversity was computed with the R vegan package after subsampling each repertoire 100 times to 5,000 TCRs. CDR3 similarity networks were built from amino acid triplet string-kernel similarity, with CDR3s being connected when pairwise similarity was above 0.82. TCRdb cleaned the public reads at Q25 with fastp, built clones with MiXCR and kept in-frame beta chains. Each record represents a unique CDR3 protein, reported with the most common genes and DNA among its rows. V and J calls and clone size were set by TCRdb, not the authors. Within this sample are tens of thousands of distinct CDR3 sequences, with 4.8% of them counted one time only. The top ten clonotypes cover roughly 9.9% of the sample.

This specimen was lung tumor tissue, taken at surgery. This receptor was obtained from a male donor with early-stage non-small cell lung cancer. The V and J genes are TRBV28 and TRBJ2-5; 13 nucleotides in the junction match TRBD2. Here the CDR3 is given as CASIGLAGVPQETQYF. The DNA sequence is TGTGCCAGCATAGGACTAGCGGGAGTCCCTCAAGAGACCCAGTACTTC.